The T cell receptor beta chain under discussion was sequenced for a study of beta chain features in type 1 diabetes. About the study: Patients looked much like healthy donors when it came to age, gender and cell yields.

This clone has just a few counts. The antigen remains undetermined. Other DNA sequences in the sample encode the same CDR3. TCRB transcripts that were expressed got sequenced, as all of the isolated RNA had been reverse transcribed. Profiling relied on immunoSEQ multiplex PCR, and the TCRdb table lists in-frame clones only, not all of them. This table has 300,000 to 400,000 clones, roughly a tenth appearing once. Overall study results and limits: The cDNA sequencing approach could over-represent high-TCR-expressing cells. Researchers could not determine here whether HLA type influences TCRB rearrangement. Shorter TCRB CDR3s, moderately but significantly so, marked every one of the four CD4+ subsets in Type 1 diabetes patients.

Per the germline V gene, CDR1 is SNHLY and CDR2 is FYNNEI. CDR3 length: 14 residues. Trimming pared 7 bases from V and 0 bases from J, leaving 7 bases between. Sequencing was carried out using central memory CD4+ T cells from blood. The clonotype was recovered from a man aged 30 to 45 with type 1 diabetes. The chain has TRBV2 and TRBJ1-6; D unclear. The CDR3: CASMGSSYNSPLHF. The DNA of the CDR3 is TGTGCCAGCATGGGGAGCTCCTATAATTCACCCCTCCACTTT.